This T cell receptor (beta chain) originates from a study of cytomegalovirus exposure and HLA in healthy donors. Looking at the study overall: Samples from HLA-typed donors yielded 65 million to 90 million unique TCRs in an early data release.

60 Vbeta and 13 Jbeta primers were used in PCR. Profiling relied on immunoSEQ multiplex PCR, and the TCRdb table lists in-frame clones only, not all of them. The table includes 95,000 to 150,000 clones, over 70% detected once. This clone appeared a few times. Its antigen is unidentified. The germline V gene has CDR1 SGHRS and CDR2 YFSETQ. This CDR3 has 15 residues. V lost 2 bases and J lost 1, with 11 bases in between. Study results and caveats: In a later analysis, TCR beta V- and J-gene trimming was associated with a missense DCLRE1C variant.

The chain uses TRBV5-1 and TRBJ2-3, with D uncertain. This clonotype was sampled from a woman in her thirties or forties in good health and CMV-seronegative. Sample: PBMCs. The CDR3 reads CASSFSGLGTDTQYF. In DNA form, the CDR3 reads TGCGCCAGCAGCTTCTCGGGTTTAGGCACAGATACGCAGTATTTT.